A single sample gave rise to the 24 T cell receptor beta chains below, sequenced in a study of shared clonotypes between healthy human individuals. The repertoire was sequenced with immunoSEQ multiplex PCR; TCRdb's copy has only in-frame clones and lacks some. The sample has approximately 1.5 million clones, 97% to 99% seen once. The sequenced sample was naive CD4+ T cells sorted from blood. Specified subset: CD45RA+ positively selected. Every receptor here comes from a man aged 25-45 years in good health.

V and J are TRBV25-1 and TRBJ2-3, with a possible D match to TRBD2 (5 bases). This CDR3 is 13 amino acids long. V lost 10 bases and J 3 bases, leaving 14 bases between the germline ends. The germline gives CDR1 MGHDK, CDR2 SYGVNS. The chain's CDR3 is CATRGYRTDTQYF. The CDR3, as DNA: TGTGCCACCAGAGGGTATAGAACAGATACGCAGTATTTT.

The chain combines TRBV5-5 with TRBJ2-7; TRBD1 matches 8 bases. The J segment lost 3 bases and the V segment lost 3 bases, leaving 2 bases of the junction unmatched. Germline CDR1 SGHKS, CDR2 YYEKEE (reference sequence). The CDR3 runs 13 residues. The CDR3 nucleotides are TGTGCCAGCAGCTGGACAGGGCTCTACGAGCAGTACTTC. Its protein is CASSWTGLYEQYF.

The chain employs TRBV10-3 and TRBJ2-3, with TRBD2 identical over 8 bases. Germline trimming cut 4 bases from V and 4 bases from J; bases unmatched to any gene: 7. Germline V gene lookup returns CDR1 ENHRY and CDR2 SYGVKD. The CDR3 runs 15 residues. For the CDR3, the DNA is TGTGCCATCAGTGCGGGAGGGGGTGTTCCAGATACGCAGTATTTT. Encoded protein: CAISAGGGVPDTQYF.

This chain uses TRBV14 with TRBJ2-1; unclear D gene. V was clipped by 1 base and J by 12 bases, with 16 bases between them. The CDR3 totals 14 residues. The germline CDR1 and CDR2 sequences are SGHDN and FVKESK. CDR3 nucleotides: TGTGCCAGCAGCCAAGTTGGTAGCAGTTTGGTGCAGTTCTTC. Residues: CASSQVGSSLVQFF.

This clone was seen a handful of times. CDR3 region: CASSLDGTRDEQYF. CDR3 DNA: TGTGCCAGCAGTTTGGACGGGACTAGGGACGAGCAGTACTTC. The chain employs TRBV28 and TRBJ2-7, with 8 nucleotides matching TRBD2. V lost 3 bases, J lost 5 bases, and 6 bases stayed unmatched. The CDR3 is 14 residues long. CDR1 MDHEN and CDR2 SYDVKM come from the germline V gene.

The chain links TRBV28 to TRBJ2-2, with D uncertain. Germline-derived CDR1 and CDR2 are MDHEN and SYDVKM. Trimming left V 8 bases short and J 6 bases short, with 16 bases between. CDR3 length: 14 residues. This CDR3 reads CASGGRSGSGELFF. The CDR3 nucleotides read TGTGCCAGCGGTGGTCGGTCAGGCTCCGGGGAGCTGTTTTTT.

The genes are TRBV28 and TRBJ2-7; the D gene is possibly TRBD2 (5 bases). V shed 0 bases and J shed 2 bases, with 8 bases lying between them. The CDR3 sequence is 14 residues long. Germline values: CDR1 MDHEN, CDR2 SYDVKM. The CDR3 coding sequence is TGTGCCAGCAGTTTATGGGCGGGCCCCTACGAGCAGTACTTC. Its protein is CASSLWAGPYEQYF.

This clone was detected once. J is TRBJ2-1 and V is TRBV5-1; D is ambiguous. This CDR3 comprises 13 residues. Germline V CDR1 and CDR2: SGHRS, YFSETQ. V lost 1 base and J lost 7, with 9 bases in between. CDR3: CASSLKGGNEQFF. The CDR3 nucleotides read TGCGCCAGCAGCTTGAAGGGTGGGAATGAGCAGTTCTTC.

The gene calls are TRBV18 and TRBJ2-7; TRBD1 agrees at 8 bases. Germline V lookup: CDR1 KGHSH, CDR2 LQKENI. J lost 2 bases, V lost 2 bases, and 5 bases had no gene match. The CDR3 contains 15 residues. CDR3: CASSPGQGLPYEQYF. In DNA form, the CDR3 reads TGTGCCAGCTCACCAGGACAGGGCCTCCCCTACGAGCAGTACTTC.

The V call is TRBV28, the J call TRBJ1-2, with D uncertain. CDR3 length: 16 residues. CDR1 MDHEN and CDR2 SYDVKM come from the germline V gene. Trimming cost V 8 bases and J 4 bases, with 23 bases left between them. CDR3 DNA sequence: TGTGCCAGCTCACCCGTGGTGGGATCCGCTGGCTATGGCTACACCTTC. Translated, it gives CASSPVVGSAGYGYTF.

The chain carries TRBV15 and TRBJ1-2; D gene uncertain. CDR3 size: 12 residues. CDR1 is LNHNV, CDR2 YYDKDF, per germline (reference sequence). Trimming removed 0 bases from V and 11 bases from J, with 10 bases in between. For the CDR3, the DNA is TGTGCCACCAGCAGAGATTGGGAGTCTTACACCTTC. Encoded protein: CATSRDWESYTF.

CDR3 in DNA: TGTGCCAGCAGCTTAATTGGGCGGGACAACAATGAGCAGTTCTTC. Its protein is CASSLIGRDNNEQFF. The chain has TRBV7-9 and TRBJ2-1; D tentatively reads TRBD1 or TRBD2 (6 bases each). This CDR3 is 15 amino acids long. Germline V CDR1 and CDR2: SEHNR, FQNEAQ (reference sequence). V lost 2 bases to trimming and J lost 5 bases, with 13 bases between them.

V is TRBV5-1 and J is TRBJ2-1; D possibly corresponds to TRBD2 (5 bases). Germline V lookup: CDR1 SGHRS, CDR2 YFSETQ. This CDR3 has 16 amino acids. Trimming took 3 bases from V and 10 from J, leaving 23 bases between them. This CDR3 is CASSSLNGYPGEEQFF. Here the CDR3 DNA reads TGCGCCAGCAGCTCCTTAAATGGTTACCCTGGGGAGGAGCAGTTCTTC.

V and J are TRBV7-8 and TRBJ2-1; 14 bases map to TRBD2. Germline V gene data show CDR1 as SGHVS and CDR2 as FQNEAQ. The CDR3 totals 15 residues. With 4 bases clipped from V and 12 bases from J, the junction kept 8 bases outside the gene matches. DNA for the CDR3: TGTGCCAGCAGCTACCGACTAGCGGGAGGGCCGGGGCAGTTCTTC. It yields the protein CASSYRLAGGPGQFF.

J is TRBJ2-3 and V is TRBV6-6; 7 bases match TRBD2. Germline trimming cut 7 bases from V and 6 bases from J; bases unmatched to any gene: 16. CDR3 size: 16 residues. Germline CDR1 and CDR2: MNHNY and SVGAGI (reference sequence). The CDR3 DNA sequence: TGTGCCAGCACTCCCTCGGGGACTATTACTCGGGATACGCAGTATTTT. As protein: CASTPSGTITRDTQYF.

The chain couples TRBV6-5 to TRBJ2-7; the match to TRBD1 covers 9 bases. CDR3 length equals 15 residues. Looked up from germline, CDR1 is MNHEY and CDR2 is SVGAGI. V shed 6 bases, J shed 4 bases, and the junction held 10 bases outside the gene matches. As DNA, the CDR3 is TGTGCCAGCAGCGGAACCGGGACAGGGTTATACGAGCAGTACTTC. This encodes CASSGTGTGLYEQYF.

The J gene is TRBJ1-1, the V gene TRBV6-5; D may be TRBD1 (6 bases). The ends were cut back, 7 bases at V and 6 bases at J, with 21 bases in the middle. The germline gives CDR1 MNHEY, CDR2 SVGAGI. The CDR3 runs 15 residues. CDR3 sequence: CASTRDIFGSSEAFF. The CDR3 DNA reads as TGTGCCAGCACCAGGGACATTTTCGGCTCTTCTGAAGCTTTCTTT.

This rearrangement joins TRBV6-1 to TRBJ1-2, with TRBD1 as a possible D gene (6 bases). The V gene lost 3 bases and the J gene lost 1 base, with 12 bases spanning the gap. The CDR3 has 15 amino acids. Looked up from germline, CDR1 is MNHNS and CDR2 is SASEGT. The CDR3, as DNA: TGTGCCAGCAGTGAGAAACAGGGTTTTAACTATGGCTACACCTTC. Protein product: CASSEKQGFNYGYTF.

V is TRBV28 and J is TRBJ2-7, with 9 positions matching TRBD1. The CDR3 totals 15 residues. Germline V gene sequence: CDR1 MDHEN, CDR2 SYDVKM. The V segment lost 1 base and the J segment 2 bases; nucleotides outside the gene matches: 3. The CDR3 reads CASSLLTGGTYEQYF. Here the CDR3 DNA reads TGTGCCAGCAGTTTATTGACAGGGGGGACCTACGAGCAGTACTTC.

V is TRBV6-1 and J is TRBJ2-2; 7 bases are shared with TRBD1. There are 15 residues in the CDR3. Germline values: CDR1 MNHNS, CDR2 SASEGT. V gave up 5 bases and J gave up 1 base; unmatched junction bases: 4. The CDR3 region has the DNA TGTGCCAGCAGTCGTCGGACAGGGAACACCGGGGAGCTGTTTTTT. This gives the protein CASSRRTGNTGELFF.

This chain links TRBV20-1 with TRBJ1-1; TRBD1 agrees at 7 bases. The V and J ends lost 6 bases and 6 bases, in that order; junction bases with no gene match: 4. The CDR3 extends over 11 amino acids. The germline V gene encodes CDR1 DFQATT and CDR2 SNEGSKA (reference sequence). CDR3 in amino acids: CSAPQGAEAFF. For the CDR3, the DNA is TGCAGTGCCCCGCAGGGGGCTGAAGCTTTCTTT.

This chain links TRBV10-1 with TRBJ2-3; D unresolved. Germline V CDR1 and CDR2: WNHNN, SYGVQD (reference sequence). This CDR3 is built from 15 residues. Trimming took 3 bases from V and 0 from J, leaving 10 bases between them. The CDR3 DNA follows: TGCGCCAGCAGTGAAGCCCCGATAAGCACAGATACGCAGTATTTT. This sequence encodes CASSEAPISTDTQYF.

The chain combines TRBV7-9 with TRBJ2-3; no definite D call. The germline V gene has CDR1 SEHNR and CDR2 FQNEAQ (reference sequence). There are 15 residues in the CDR3. The V end lost 1 base, the J end lost 4 bases, and 12 bases lay between the germline ends. The DNA of the CDR3 is TGTGCCAGCAGCTTAGTGGGGAATGAGGCAGATACGCAGTATTTT. As protein: CASSLVGNEADTQYF.

The rearrangement joins TRBV27 to TRBJ2-7; the match to TRBD1 covers 10 bases. The CDR3 totals 18 residues. The V gene end was trimmed by 6 bases and the J gene end by 1 base; junction bases not matched to a gene: 15. CDR1 is MNHEY, CDR2 SMNVEV, per germline (reference sequence). In nucleotides, the CDR3 is TGTGCCAGCAGCCCATTCTGGACAGGGGGGCCTAGTTCCTACGAGCAGTACTTC. Amino acids: CASSPFWTGGPSSYEQYF.